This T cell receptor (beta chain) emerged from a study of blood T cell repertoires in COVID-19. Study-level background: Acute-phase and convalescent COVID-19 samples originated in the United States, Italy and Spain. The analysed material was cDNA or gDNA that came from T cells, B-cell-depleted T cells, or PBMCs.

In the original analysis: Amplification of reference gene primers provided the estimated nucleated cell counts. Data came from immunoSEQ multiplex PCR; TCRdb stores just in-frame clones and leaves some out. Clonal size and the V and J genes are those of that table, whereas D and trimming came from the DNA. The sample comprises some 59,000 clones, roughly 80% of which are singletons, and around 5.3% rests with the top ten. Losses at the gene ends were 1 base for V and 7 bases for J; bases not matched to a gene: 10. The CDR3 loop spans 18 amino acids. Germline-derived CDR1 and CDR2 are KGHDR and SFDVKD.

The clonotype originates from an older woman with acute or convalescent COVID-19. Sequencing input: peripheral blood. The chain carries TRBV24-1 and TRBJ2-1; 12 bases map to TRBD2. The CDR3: CATSDFASGRAGGNEQFF. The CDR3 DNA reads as TGTGCCACCAGTGATTTCGCTAGCGGGAGGGCCGGGGGTAATGAGCAGTTCTTC.